Each of the 24 T cell receptor beta chains below was sequenced from the same sample in a study of CD8+CD57+ T cells in acquired aplastic anemia (dated by TCRdb to 2016 to 2019). TCRdb names Illumina HiSeq 2000 as the instrument used. Genomic DNA was used as template for profiling of TCR beta VDJ combinations and CDR3 sequences. Using fastp at Q25 and MiXCR, TCRdb reprocessed the public reads and kept productive beta chains. CDR3 protein sequences are deduplicated, and each keeps its most common genes and DNA. Across this sample there are 200,000 to 250,000 distinct CDR3 sequences, with 65% seen only once. The ten largest clones capture roughly 61% of the sample. The patients picked for sequencing were ones in whom flow cytometry had shown an expansion of CD8+CD57+ cells. The sequencing input was sorted CD4+, CD8+, or CD8+CD57+ T cells (not recorded which) from PBMCs. The receptors come from a human donor with aplastic anemia.

The chain is built from TRBV15 and TRBJ1-1; D is unresolved. Trimming removed 0 bases at V and 12 bases at J, with 17 bases between. CDR1 and CDR2 from the germline V gene are LNHNV and YYDKDF (reference sequence). This CDR3 spans 14 amino acids. CDR3 protein: CATSRDRPLQLPFF. CDR3 bases: TGTGCCACCAGCAGAGATCGGCCTCTCCAGCTGCCTTTCTTT. Filled out from reference TRBV15 and TRBJ1-1, the complete variable domain reads DAMVIQNPRYQVTQFGKPVTLSCSQTLNHNVMYWYQQKSSQAPKLLFHYYDKDFNNEADTPDNFQSRRPNTSFCFLDIRSPGLGDTAMYLCATSRDRPLQLPFFGQGTRLTVV.

Concerning this clonotype itself: Compared with germline, one end of the junction differs, possibly owing to a read error. The chain employs TRBV10-3 and TRBJ2-7; D unresolved. In germline, CDR1 is ENHRY, CDR2 SYGVKD. There are 14 residues in the CDR3. CDR3 protein: CASSDPPSSYEQYF. The CDR3 DNA sequence: TGTGCCAGCAGTGATCCTCCTAGCTCCTACGAGCAGTACTTC.

The genes are TRBV25-1 and TRBJ2-7, with 8 bases fitting TRBD2. CDR3 length: 15 amino acids. The germline CDR1 and CDR2 sequences are MGHDK and SYGVNS. Trimming removed 6 bases from V and 0 bases from J; junction bases left unmatched: 7. The chain's CDR3 is CASSRGGQHSYEQYF. The DNA for the CDR3 is TGTGCCAGCAGCCGGGGGGGGCAGCACTCCTACGAGCAGTACTTC.

This clonotype was observed at least ten times. V gene TRBV19 combines with J gene TRBJ1-6; no firm D call. Trimming removed 4 bases from V and 5 bases from J, with 6 bases in between. Germline CDR1 is LNHDA and CDR2 is SQIVND (reference sequence). CDR3 size: 13 residues. The CDR3 spells CASSTTDNSPLHF. The DNA for the CDR3 is TGTGCCAGTAGTACCACCGATAATTCACCCCTCCACTTT.

In its sample, this clonotype was seen a few times. This rearrangement joins TRBV5-1 to TRBJ2-3; D might be TRBD2 (6 bases). Trimming took off 5 bases at V and 0 bases at J, with 16 bases between the two ends. The CDR3 is made up of 16 amino acids. Looked up from germline, CDR1 is SGHRS and CDR2 is YFSETQ. CDR3 protein: CASRGLAATSTDTQYF. The CDR3 DNA reads TGCGCCAGCAGGGGGTTAGCGGCAACTAGCACAGATACGCAGTATTTT.

J is TRBJ2-3 and V is TRBV15; D gene unclear. Germline V lookup: CDR1 LNHNV, CDR2 YYDKDF (reference sequence). CDR3 size: 16 residues. V dropped 1 base and J dropped 0 bases, with 11 bases sitting between them. The CDR3: CATSRGSAASTDTQYF. The DNA for the CDR3 is TGTGCCACCAGCAGAGGTTCCGCGGCTAGCACAGATACGCAGTATTTT.

The J gene is TRBJ1-2, the V gene TRBV10-3, with D tentatively TRBD1 (5 bases). CDR1 and CDR2 (germline): ENHRY, SYGVKD. Trimming stripped 0 bases from V and 6 bases from J, with 17 bases between. The length of the CDR3 is 16 residues. For the CDR3, the DNA is TGTGCCATCAGTGAGTCAGGGGAGGGGCTTCCCCATGGCTACACCTTC. Translated, it gives CAISESGEGLPHGYTF.

This clonotype showed up just once. This chain joins TRBV6-1 and TRBJ1-5, with D uncertain. In germline, CDR1 is MNHNS, CDR2 SASEGT. The CDR3 covers 13 residues. The germline V and J ends were trimmed by 5 bases and 2 bases, with 7 bases remaining between them. The CDR3 spells CASSRLGNQPQHF. The CDR3 nucleotides are TGTGCCAGCAGTCGTCTTGGCAATCAGCCCCAGCATTTT.

The rearrangement joins TRBV20-1 to TRBJ2-1; D not resolved. Looked up from germline, CDR1 is DFQATT and CDR2 is SNEGSKA (reference sequence). V was pared by 3 bases and J by 7 bases, with 7 bases between. CDR3 length: 11 residues. The CDR3: CSARSENEQFF. The DNA for the CDR3 is TGCAGTGCTAGGTCCGAAAATGAGCAGTTCTTC.

The chain links TRBV2 to TRBJ1-1; tentative D call: TRBD1 (6 bases). The CDR3 sequence is 15 residues long. Germline loops: CDR1 SNHLY, CDR2 FYNNEI. V lost 5 bases, J lost 4 bases, and 17 bases lay in between. In DNA form, the CDR3 reads TGTGCCAGCAGTCTCACAGGGAACTATGTCACTGAAGCTTTCTTT. It is translated as CASSLTGNYVTEAFF. The full variable domain, with the rest looked up from reference TRBV2 and TRBJ1-1, is EPEVTQTPSHQVTQMGQEVILRCVPISNHLYFYWYRQILGQKVEFLVSFYNNEISEKSEIFDDQFSVERPDGSNFTLKIRSTKLEDSAMYFCASSLTGNYVTEAFFGQGTRLTVV.

This chain links TRBV19 with TRBJ2-6, with D possibly TRBD1 on 5 matching bases. The CDR3 contains 16 residues. V was trimmed by 5 bases and J by 3 bases, leaving 14 bases between them. Germline V gene data show CDR1 as LNHDA and CDR2 as SQIVND (reference sequence). The CDR3 loop reads CASSSEQALGANVLTF. As DNA, the CDR3 is TGTGCCAGTAGTTCTGAACAGGCCCTTGGGGCCAACGTCCTGACTTTC.

The J gene is TRBJ2-3, the V gene TRBV5-1; 11 bases align to TRBD2. This CDR3 has 15 amino acids. Germline V gene lookup returns CDR1 SGHRS and CDR2 YFSETQ. Trimming at V came to 4 bases and at J to 5 bases, leaving 6 bases not matched to a gene. The CDR3: CASSILAGDRDTQYF. Here the CDR3 DNA reads TGCGCCAGCAGCATACTAGCGGGAGATAGAGATACGCAGTATTTT.

V is TRBV19 and J is TRBJ1-1; D may be TRBD1 (5 bases). The CDR3 sequence is 14 residues long. The V and J ends lost 1 base and 5 bases respectively, with 11 bases between them. The germline CDR1 and CDR2 sequences are LNHDA and SQIVND (reference sequence). The CDR3 reads CASSIGGERTEAFF. DNA for the CDR3: TGTGCCAGTAGTATAGGGGGGGAGAGGACTGAAGCTTTCTTT.

This clonotype has more than one count but fewer than ten. The chain has TRBV10-3 and TRBJ1-1; 7 bases fit TRBD1. The junction had 3 bases not matched to a gene; V was cut back by 7 bases and J by 1 base. Germline lookup yields CDR1 ENHRY and CDR2 SYGVKD. The CDR3 has 13 residues. CDR3 loop: CAINTGENTEAFF. The CDR3 nucleotides are TGTGCCATCAATACAGGGGAGAACACTGAAGCTTTCTTT.

The CDR3 loop is CASSLTSQPNEQFF. The CDR3 DNA is TGTGCCAGCAGTTTAACTAGTCAGCCCAATGAGCAGTTCTTC. The chain employs TRBV28 and TRBJ2-1; D may be TRBD2 (5 bases). The ends were cut back, 2 bases at V and 6 bases at J, with 11 bases in the middle. The CDR3 extends over 14 amino acids. Germline CDR1 and CDR2: MDHEN and SYDVKM.

Comment on this clonotype: No conserved phenylalanine or tryptophan ends this CDR3, so it is likely a read error. The chain employs TRBV29-1 and TRBJ2-7, with D perhaps matching TRBD1 (5 bases). The CDR3 consists of 12 residues. V was cut by 7 bases and J by 5 bases, with 15 bases left in between. Per germline, CDR1 SQVTM and CDR2 ANQGSEA. This CDR3 reads CSGADGADEQYL. DNA of the CDR3: TGCAGCGGGGCAGATGGGGCGGACGAGCAGTACCTC.

The J gene is TRBJ2-7, the V gene TRBV7-3; 8 bases line up with TRBD1. J was trimmed by 1 base and V by 4 bases; bases with no gene match: 6. The CDR3 consists of 15 residues. CDR1 and CDR2 from the germline V gene are SGHTA and FQGTGA. For the CDR3, the DNA is TGTGCCAGCAGCTCCGGGACAGGAACATCCTACGAGCAGTACTTC. Translating it yields CASSSGTGTSYEQYF.

This clonotype was observed a few times. The V gene is TRBV4-2, the J gene TRBJ2-1; D is possibly TRBD1 or TRBD2 (5 bases each). Germline loops: CDR1 LGHNA, CDR2 YNFKEQ. Trimming left V 0 bases short and J 10 bases short, with 10 bases between. CDR3 size: 13 residues. CDR3: CASSQDHGTEQFF. CDR3 DNA sequence: TGTGCCAGCAGCCAAGATCACGGGACCGAGCAGTTCTTC.

The chain uses TRBV7-3 and TRBJ2-3, with 7 bases matching TRBD1. The CDR3 is made up of 15 amino acids. J lost 3 bases, V lost 3 bases, and 6 bases had no gene match. Per germline, CDR1 SGHTA and CDR2 FQGTGA. The CDR3 DNA sequence: TGTGCCAGCAGCTTGACAGGGATTGGAACAGATACGCAGTATTTT. It yields the protein CASSLTGIGTDTQYF.

The J gene is TRBJ1-2, the V gene TRBV10-3, with 7 bases fitting TRBD1. Germline CDR1 is ENHRY and CDR2 is SYGVKD. Germline trimming cut 4 bases from V and 4 bases from J; bases unmatched to any gene: 3. The CDR3 loop spans 13 amino acids. Written as DNA, the CDR3 is TGTGCCATCAGTGGGGGACAGTCCTATGGCTACACCTTC. It specifies CAISGGQSYGYTF.

The chain recombines TRBV20-1 with TRBJ1-2; TRBD1 might be the D (6 bases). This CDR3 is built from 12 residues. V was pared by 7 bases and J by 3 bases, with 12 bases between. Germline CDR1 and CDR2: DFQATT and SNEGSKA (reference sequence). The CDR3 sequence is CSGEGGDYGYTF. DNA of the CDR3: TGCAGTGGGGAGGGGGGGGACTATGGCTACACCTTC.

This clonotype was detected once. The rearrangement uses TRBV24-1 and TRBJ2-7, with no clear D. Trimming took 0 bases from V and 5 from J, leaving 7 bases between them. The germline V gene has CDR1 KGHDR and CDR2 SFDVKD. The CDR3 covers 13 residues. The CDR3 region has the DNA TGTGCCACCAGTGATTTGGGCCGGGACGAGCAGTACTTC. Translated, it gives CATSDLGRDEQYF.

This chain connects TRBV10-3 to TRBJ1-2, with a possible D match to TRBD1 (6 bases). The CDR3 runs to 10 residues. Germline V lookup: CDR1 ENHRY, CDR2 SYGVKD. V lost 10 bases and J lost 7, with 10 bases in between. CDR3 sequence: CATAQGGYTF. The CDR3 bases are TGTGCCACTGCACAGGGTGGCTACACCTTC.

Comments on this clonotype: The conserved phenylalanine or tryptophan is not found at the CDR3 terminus, so this likely reflects a read error. The V and J genes are TRBV5-4 and TRBJ2-7, with D unclear. The germline V gene has CDR1 SGHNT and CDR2 YYREEE (reference sequence). This CDR3 is 11 amino acids long. The CDR3 here is CASSSPYKQYL. The CDR3 DNA reads as TGTGCCAGCAGCTCACCCTACAAGCAGTACCTC.